Following are 26 T cell receptor beta chains from one sample sequenced in a study of blood T cell repertoires in COVID-19. Using immunoSEQ multiplex PCR, the repertoire was profiled, and TCRdb retains in-frame clones only, with some absent. The table lists 45,000 or so clones, 80% to 90% of them singletons. Specimen: peripheral blood. The receptor set was obtained from a woman of 80 years or more with COVID-19, enrolled during active disease.

V is TRBV5-1 and J is TRBJ2-2; D remains ambiguous. CDR3 size: 16 residues. CDR1 and CDR2 from the germline V gene are SGHRS and YFSETQ. V was shortened by 4 bases and J by 0 bases, with 13 bases between the two germline ends. The CDR3 coding sequence is TGCGCCAGCAGCCTATACCTAGAGACGAACACCGGGGAGCTGTTTTTT. Amino acids: CASSLYLETNTGELFF.

The sample holds one count of this clone. The rearrangement uses TRBV19 and TRBJ1-1, with TRBD1 matching over 7 bases. In germline, CDR1 is LNHDA, CDR2 SQIVND (reference sequence). V dropped 7 bases and J dropped 11; count of bases not matched to a gene: 22. The CDR3 is 16 amino acids. CDR3: CASTPNTQGRYSLAFF. In DNA, the CDR3 is TGTGCCAGTACCCCAAATACACAGGGGCGCTACAGTCTGGCTTTCTTT.

This chain uses TRBV11-2 with TRBJ1-5; D is possibly TRBD1 (6 bases). The CDR3 contains 16 residues. V was cut by 5 bases and J by 4 bases, with 18 bases left in between. Per the germline V gene, CDR1 is SGHAT and CDR2 is FQNNGV. CDR3 in DNA: TGTGCCAGCAGCGCCCTGGGGGGGGCCGGGAATCAGCCCCAGCATTTT. It is translated as CASSALGGAGNQPQHF.

This rearrangement joins TRBV5-4 to TRBJ2-3; weak D call: TRBD2 (5 bases). CDR1 SGHNT and CDR2 YYREEE come from the germline V gene (reference sequence). V lost 0 bases to trimming and J lost 7 bases, with 15 bases between them. The CDR3 runs 15 residues. CDR3 in DNA: TGTGCCAGCAGCTTGGGAGGTGAGGGAATGAATACGCAGTATTTT. Amino acids: CASSLGGEGMNTQYF.

This chain connects TRBV6-5 to TRBJ2-7, with 10 bases identical to TRBD2. Germline-derived CDR1 and CDR2 are MNHEY and SVGAGI. The CDR3 runs to 15 residues. V lost 6 bases and J lost 4; bases outside the gene matches: 9. The CDR3 DNA reads TGTGCCAGCAGCCGCCCTAGCGGGAGCTCATACGAGCAGTACTTC. Its translation: CASSRPSGSSYEQYF.

A single count supports this clone. The chain has TRBV19 and TRBJ1-1, with 8 bases identical to TRBD1. J lost 5 bases, V lost 8 bases, and 10 bases had no gene match. In germline, CDR1 is LNHDA, CDR2 SQIVND (reference sequence). The CDR3 extends over 14 amino acids. CDR3 DNA sequence: TGTGCCAGTGGCCCCTGGACAGGGCGAACTGAAGCTTTCTTT. Protein product: CASGPWTGRTEAFF.

This clone was seen more than once but under ten times. The rearrangement links TRBV3-1 (or the pseudogene TRBV3-2) to TRBJ1-1, with D possibly matching TRBD1 (6 bases). This CDR3 spans 15 amino acids. Germline V gene lookup returns CDR1 LGHDT and CDR2 YNNKEL (reference sequence). V lost 2 bases, J lost 4 bases, and 14 bases lay in between. For the CDR3, the DNA is TGTGCCAGCAGCCAACCTCCTCGGGACACCACTGAAGCTTTCTTT. This codes for CASSQPPRDTTEAFF.

This clone was recorded once. The chain has TRBV7-3 and TRBJ1-1; tentatively, D is TRBD1 (6 bases). The CDR3 covers 14 residues. Germline values: CDR1 SGHTA, CDR2 FQGTGA. Trimming stripped 10 bases from V and 0 bases from J, with 15 bases between. Here the CDR3 reads CATKGGVVNTEAFF. The DNA for the CDR3 is TGTGCCACCAAAGGGGGGGTGGTGAACACTGAAGCTTTCTTT.

The chain's CDR3 is CASSMLRAGPNEKLFF. The CDR3 DNA reads TGTGCCAGTAGTATGCTCCGGGCGGGACCTAATGAAAAACTGTTTTTT. The genes are TRBV19 and TRBJ1-4; D perhaps matches TRBD1 (5 bases). The CDR3 contains 16 residues. Between the trimmed V and J ends, which lost 3 bases and 3 bases, there was a span of 14 bases. From germline, CDR1 is LNHDA and CDR2 SQIVND (reference sequence).

This clone has just a few counts. The genes are TRBV7-8 and TRBJ1-2; D might be TRBD1 (6 bases). V was trimmed by 5 bases and J by 6 bases, leaving 16 bases between them. The CDR3 sequence is 14 residues long. Germline V gives CDR1 SGHVS, CDR2 FQNEAQ. CDR3 amino acids: CASSIPGGAHGYTF. The CDR3 DNA reads TGTGCCAGCAGCATCCCCGGGGGGGCCCATGGCTACACCTTC.

The J gene is TRBJ1-1, the V gene TRBV6-5; D might be TRBD1 (5 bases). V lost 2 bases and J 3 bases, leaving 13 bases between the germline ends. In germline, CDR1 is MNHEY, CDR2 SVGAGI. The CDR3 covers 15 residues. CDR3 coding DNA: TGTGCCAGCAGTTACCCGCTGGGGGGGGACACTGAAGCTTTCTTT. This translates into CASSYPLGGDTEAFF.

The V call is TRBV20-1, the J call TRBJ2-7, with D unresolved. The CDR3 loop spans 10 amino acids. Germline V gene sequence: CDR1 DFQATT, CDR2 SNEGSKA (reference sequence). V lost 4 bases, J lost 7 bases, and 8 bases lay in between. CDR3 DNA: TGCAGTGCTACCGTACGGGAGCAGTACTTC. It is translated as CSATVREQYF.

The chain combines TRBV19 with TRBJ1-5; D is unclear. This CDR3 region has 14 residues. The germline V gene encodes CDR1 LNHDA and CDR2 SQIVND (reference sequence). Trimming shortened V by 9 bases and J by 1 base, and 13 bases separated the two germline ends. For the CDR3, the DNA is TGTGCCAGCGAGGGAGCGTTGAGCAATCAGCCCCAGCATTTT. Its protein product is CASEGALSNQPQHF.

This clone is a singleton in its sample. V usage is TRBV24-1 and J usage is TRBJ1-3; no reliable D call. This CDR3 region has 18 residues. V dropped 0 bases and J dropped 0 bases, with 14 bases sitting between them. Germline V gene lookup returns CDR1 KGHDR and CDR2 SFDVKD. Written as DNA, the CDR3 is TGTGCCACCAGTGATTTGGTAAGCTCAAATGGCTCTGGAAACACCATATATTTT. It translates to CATSDLVSSNGSGNTIYF.

The chain is built from TRBV6-2 or TRBV6-3 and TRBJ1-1, with D unresolved. Germline loops: CDR1 MNHEY, CDR2 SVGEGT. The CDR3 extends over 15 amino acids. V was shortened by 5 bases and J by 4 bases, with 17 bases between the two germline ends. CDR3 DNA sequence: TGTGCCAGCAGTGCCCCGGCCAGGCGGGGCACTGAAGCTTTCTTT. Translating gives CASSAPARRGTEAFF.

The rearrangement links TRBV12-3 or TRBV12-4 to TRBJ1-2, with no clear D. V lost 5 bases, J lost 8 bases, and 12 bases lay in between. The CDR3 contains 12 residues. Here the CDR3 DNA reads TGTGCCAGCAGTCCTGGCCCGGGAGGCTACACCTTC. This sequence encodes CASSPGPGGYTF.

V gene TRBV11-2 combines with J gene TRBJ2-1, with TRBD1 identical over 9 bases. This CDR3 is 16 amino acids long. J lost 6 bases, V lost 1 base, and 7 bases had no gene match. The germline V gene encodes CDR1 SGHAT and CDR2 FQNNGV. The CDR3 protein is CASSLARDRVSNEQFF. CDR3 DNA sequence: TGTGCCAGCAGCTTAGCCCGGGACAGGGTCAGCAATGAGCAGTTCTTC.

The chain joins TRBV10-2 to TRBJ1-5, with 8 bases matching TRBD1. Per the germline V gene, CDR1 is WSHSY and CDR2 is SAAADI. V gave up 3 bases and J gave up 1 base; unmatched junction bases: 8. CDR3 length: 17 residues. The CDR3 region has the DNA TGCGCCAGCAGTGATCGGGGCAGGGGGCAAAGCAATCAGCCCCAGCATTTT. It yields the protein CASSDRGRGQSNQPQHF.

The chain has TRBV29-1 and TRBJ2-1, with 9 bases that match TRBD2. The CDR3 has 15 amino acids. V was pared by 3 bases and J by 8 bases, with 11 bases of the junction left unmatched. CDR1 is SQVTM and CDR2 is ANQGSEA in the germline V gene. DNA of the CDR3: TGCAGCGTTGACGCGGGAGGGACCCTTGCGGATGAGCAGTTCTTC. It is translated as CSVDAGGTLADEQFF.

This sequence joins TRBV6-1 and TRBJ2-7, with D unresolved. Trimming left V 0 bases short and J 8 bases short, with 11 bases between. CDR3 size: 13 residues. Germline V gives CDR1 MNHNS, CDR2 SASEGT. The CDR3 protein is CASSEAGGSQQYF. The DNA of the CDR3 is TGTGCCAGCAGTGAAGCCGGCGGCAGCCAGCAGTACTTC.

V is TRBV28 and J is TRBJ2-7, with D possibly being TRBD2 (6 bases). V was cut by 7 bases and J by 3 bases, with 19 bases left in between. This CDR3 region has 15 residues. Germline loops: CDR1 MDHEN, CDR2 SYDVKM. The CDR3 bases are TGTGCCAGCACCGAATGGGACTCGAGGAGCTACGAGCAGTACTTC. Encoded protein: CASTEWDSRSYEQYF.

The gene calls are TRBV5-1 and TRBJ2-1; 11 bases align to TRBD2. The V gene end was trimmed by 2 bases and the J gene end by 2 bases; junction bases not matched to a gene: 3. From germline, CDR1 is SGHRS and CDR2 YFSETQ. This CDR3 spans 16 amino acids. In DNA, the CDR3 is TGCGCCAGCAGCTTTGGACTAGCGGGTGCCTACAATGAGCAGTTCTTC. Protein: CASSFGLAGAYNEQFF.

The table lists this clone with a few counts. The chain joins TRBV27 to TRBJ1-4; D remains ambiguous. The CDR3 has 13 residues. Germline V gives CDR1 MNHEY, CDR2 SMNVEV (reference sequence). Trimming stripped 8 bases from V and 0 bases from J, with 7 bases between. The DNA for the CDR3 is TGTGCCAGCGCGGCCGCAACTAATGAAAAACTGTTTTTT. Protein product: CASAAATNEKLFF.

This clone came up a few times. V gene TRBV7-9 combines with J gene TRBJ2-7, with unresolved D. The length of the CDR3 is 14 residues. Germline CDR1 is SEHNR and CDR2 is FQNEAQ (reference sequence). V was pared by 4 bases and J by 5 bases, with 15 bases between. The CDR3: CASSSPYTNHEQYF. CDR3 DNA: TGTGCCAGCAGCTCTCCTTACACTAACCACGAGCAGTACTTC.

The chain uses TRBV5-1 and TRBJ1-4; 9 bases map to TRBD1. The CDR3 has 15 residues. The germline V gene encodes CDR1 SGHRS and CDR2 YFSETQ. V gave up 5 bases and J gave up 5 bases; unmatched junction bases: 7. CDR3 coding DNA: TGCGCCAGCAGGGCCGGGACAGGGTCCAATGAAAAACTGTTTTTT. Translated, it gives CASRAGTGSNEKLFF.

The chain is built from TRBV3-1 (or the pseudogene TRBV3-2) and TRBJ1-2; D unresolved. V was shortened by 4 bases and J by 8 bases, with 14 bases between the two germline ends. The germline V gene has CDR1 LGHDT and CDR2 YNNKEL (reference sequence). The CDR3 totals 13 residues. CDR3 in amino acids: CASSLSQLLGYTF. CDR3 sequence (DNA): TGTGCCAGCAGCCTCTCACAATTGCTGGGCTACACCTTC.